This T cell receptor beta chain was identified in a study of regulatory T cells in long-lasting Graves disease. The overall study: Persistence in Graves' disease denoted antithyroid drug use beyond 5 years alongside positive TSH receptor antibodies.

This clonotype was detected a few times. Time point noted: persistent/refractory GD, antithyroid drugs over 5 years with positive TRAb. The TCR library was prepared using RNA isolated from PBMCs. Graves' disease diagnosis was established per American Thyroid Association guidelines. Tubes containing EDTA received 8 to 9.5 milliliters of drawn peripheral blood. The TCR beta library used iRepertoire HTBI primers with Arm-PCR amplification of CDR3. TCRdb passed the multiplex PCR reads through MiXCR, listing each CDR3 protein once. The repertoire holds 500,000 to 700,000 distinct CDR3 sequences, with about 32% as singletons. The V gene end was trimmed by 0 bases and the J gene end by 2 bases; junction bases not matched to a gene: 9. The CDR3 is 17 residues long. The germline CDR1 and CDR2 sequences are DFQATT and SNEGSKA (reference sequence).

This material consisted of peripheral blood mononuclear cells (PBMCs), taken when the disease was refractory, from a patient treated with antithyroid drugs. The chain couples TRBV20-1 to TRBJ1-1, with 10 bases fitting TRBD1. The sequence was collected from a female donor with Graves disease. Here the CDR3 reads CSARDVGRDRGNTEAFF. CDR3 sequence (DNA): TGCAGTGCTAGAGATGTAGGACGGGACAGGGGAAACACTGAAGCTTTCTTT.